This T cell receptor (beta chain) was obtained from a study of OX40 agonist ivuxolimab in advanced cancers. Findings of the study overall: Antigen specificity was not determined for the expanded peripheral T cells. Both blood CD4+ and CD8+ T cells showed clonal growth by week 6 at 0.1 to 3.0 mg/kg.

Blood got drawn at baseline, again on cycle 4 day 1, and then on cycle 7 day 1. This clone has just a few counts. Its matching antigen is unknown. TCRdb's copy holds only in-frame clones and misses some; the assay was immunoSEQ multiplex PCR. The data hold some 71,000 clones, with roughly 84% observed a single time. CDR1 LGHNT and CDR2 FRNRAP come from the germline V gene. Trimming removed 0 bases from V and 4 bases from J; junction bases left unmatched: 2. The CDR3 extends over 14 amino acids. The material was CD4+ or CD8+ T cells sorted from blood, obtained in a trial of the OX40 agonist ivuxolimab. This TCR derives from an adult with an advanced solid tumor such as melanoma, head and neck, liver or kidney cancer. This chain joins TRBV12-5 and TRBJ1-1; 7 nucleotides line up with TRBD1. The CDR3 loop reads CASGLVPGGTEAFF. Written as DNA, the CDR3 is TGTGCTAGTGGTTTGGTACCAGGGGGCACTGAAGCTTTCTTT.